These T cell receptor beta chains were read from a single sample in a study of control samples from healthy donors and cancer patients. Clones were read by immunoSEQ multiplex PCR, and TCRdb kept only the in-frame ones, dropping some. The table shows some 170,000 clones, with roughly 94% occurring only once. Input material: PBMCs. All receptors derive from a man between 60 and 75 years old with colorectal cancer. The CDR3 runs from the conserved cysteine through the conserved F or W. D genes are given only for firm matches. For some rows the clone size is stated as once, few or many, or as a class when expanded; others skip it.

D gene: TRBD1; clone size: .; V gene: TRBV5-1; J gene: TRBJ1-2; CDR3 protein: CASSPGTAYGYTF; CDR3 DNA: TGCGCCAGCAGCCCAGGGACAGCCTATGGCTACACCTTC
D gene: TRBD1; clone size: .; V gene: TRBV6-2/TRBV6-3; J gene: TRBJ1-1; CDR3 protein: CASSYSRTGDMNTEAFF; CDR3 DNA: TGTGCCAGCAGTTACTCAAGAACAGGGGACATGAACACTGAAGCTTTCTTT
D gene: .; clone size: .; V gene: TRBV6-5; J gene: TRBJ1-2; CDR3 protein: CASSHQVYGYTF; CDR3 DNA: TGTGCCAGCAGCCACCAAGTCTATGGCTACACCTTC
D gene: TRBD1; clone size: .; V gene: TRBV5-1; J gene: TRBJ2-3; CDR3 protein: CASSSGTGGIGSSDTQYF; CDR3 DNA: TGCGCCAGCAGCTCCGGGACAGGGGGGATCGGGTCCTCAGATACGCAGTATTTT
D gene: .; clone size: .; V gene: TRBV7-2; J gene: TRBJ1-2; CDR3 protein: CASSLGVGAGYGYTF; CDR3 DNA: TGTGCCAGCAGCTTAGGGGTGGGGGCAGGGTATGGCTACACCTTC
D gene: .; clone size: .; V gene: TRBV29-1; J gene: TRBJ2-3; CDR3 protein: CSVVRVDTQYF; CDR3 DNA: TGCAGCGTTGTTAGGGTAGATACGCAGTATTTT
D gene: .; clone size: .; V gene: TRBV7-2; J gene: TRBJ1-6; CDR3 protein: CASSLAQGFSPLHF; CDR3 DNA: TGTGCCAGCAGCTTAGCGCAGGGGTTCTCACCCCTCCACTTT
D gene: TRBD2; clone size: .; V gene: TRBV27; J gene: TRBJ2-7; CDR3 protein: CASSFREGDEQYF; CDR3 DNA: TGTGCCAGCAGTTTTCGGGAGGGGGACGAGCAGTACTTC
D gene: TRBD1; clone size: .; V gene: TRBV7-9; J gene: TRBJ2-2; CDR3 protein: CASGQGVNTGELFF; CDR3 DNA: TGTGCCAGCGGACAGGGGGTTAATACCGGGGAGCTGTTTTTT
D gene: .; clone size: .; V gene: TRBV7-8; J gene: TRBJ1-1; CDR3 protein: CASSFGVLSEAFF; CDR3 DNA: TGTGCCAGCAGCTTTGGGGTACTGAGTGAAGCTTTCTTT
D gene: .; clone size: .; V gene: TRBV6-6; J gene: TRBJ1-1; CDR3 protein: CASLRGGWTEAFF; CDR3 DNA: TGTGCCAGCCTTCGGGGGGGCTGGACTGAAGCTTTCTTT
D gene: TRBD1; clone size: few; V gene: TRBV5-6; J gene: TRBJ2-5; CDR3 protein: CASSLAGGGETQYF; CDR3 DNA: TGTGCCAGCAGCTTGGCAGGGGGCGGGGAGACCCAGTACTTC
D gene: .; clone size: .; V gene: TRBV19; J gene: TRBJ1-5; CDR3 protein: CASSKGPSYSNQPQHF; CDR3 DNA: TGTGCCAGTAGTAAAGGACCCTCGTATAGCAATCAGCCCCAGCATTTT
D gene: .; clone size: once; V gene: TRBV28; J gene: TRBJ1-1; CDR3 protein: CASSLGYTEAFF; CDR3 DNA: TGTGCCAGCAGTTTGGGTTACACTGAAGCTTTCTTT
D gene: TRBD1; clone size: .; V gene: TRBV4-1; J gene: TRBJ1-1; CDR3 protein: CASSPGQAGTEAFF; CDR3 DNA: TGCGCCAGCAGCCCAGGACAGGCGGGCACTGAAGCTTTCTTT
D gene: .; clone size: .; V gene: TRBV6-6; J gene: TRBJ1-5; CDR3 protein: CASSLDTASNQPQHF; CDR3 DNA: TGTGCCAGCAGCCTCGACACTGCCTCTAATCAGCCCCAGCATTTT
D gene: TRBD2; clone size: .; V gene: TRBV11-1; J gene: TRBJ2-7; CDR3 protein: CASSFVTGGSHEQYF; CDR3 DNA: TGTGCCAGCAGCTTTGTCACGGGGGGGTCCCACGAGCAGTACTTC
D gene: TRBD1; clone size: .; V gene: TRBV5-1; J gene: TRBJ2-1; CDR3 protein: CASSSGGQGAYNEQFF; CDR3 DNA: TGCGCCAGCAGCTCCGGGGGACAGGGAGCCTACAATGAGCAGTTCTTC
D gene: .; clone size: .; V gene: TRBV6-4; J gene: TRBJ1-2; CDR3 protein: CASSDSLNSNYGYTF; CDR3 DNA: TGTGCCAGCAGTGACTCCCTGAATTCTAACTATGGCTACACCTTC
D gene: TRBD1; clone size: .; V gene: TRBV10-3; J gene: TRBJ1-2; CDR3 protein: CAISEFGQETYGYTF; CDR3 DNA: TGTGCCATCAGTGAGTTTGGACAGGAGACCTATGGCTACACCTTC
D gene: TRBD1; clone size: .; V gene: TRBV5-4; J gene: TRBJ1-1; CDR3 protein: CASSSGQVNTEAFF; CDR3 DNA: TGTGCCAGCAGCTCTGGACAGGTGAACACTGAAGCTTTCTTT
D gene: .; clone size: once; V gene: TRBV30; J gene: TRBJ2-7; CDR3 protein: CAWSAGYEQYF; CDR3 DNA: TGTGCCTGGAGCGCTGGCTACGAGCAGTACTTC
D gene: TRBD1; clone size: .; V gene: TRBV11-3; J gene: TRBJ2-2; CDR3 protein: CASSLEGARQGFPRDTGELFF; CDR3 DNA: TGTGCCAGCAGCTTAGAGGGAGCGAGACAGGGGTTCCCACGGGACACCGGGGAGCTGTTTTTT
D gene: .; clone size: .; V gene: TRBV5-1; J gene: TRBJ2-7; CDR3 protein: CASSAMAGYEQYF; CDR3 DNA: TGCGCCAGCAGCGCCATGGCAGGGTACGAGCAGTACTTC
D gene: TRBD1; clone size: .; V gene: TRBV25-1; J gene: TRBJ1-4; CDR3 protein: CASSGGTGGEKLFF; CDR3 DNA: TGTGCCAGCAGTGGAGGGACAGGGGGCGAAAAACTGTTTTTT
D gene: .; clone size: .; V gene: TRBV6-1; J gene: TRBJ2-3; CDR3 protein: CASSDMSTGVDTQYF; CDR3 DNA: TGTGCCAGCAGTGATATGTCAACGGGAGTGGATACGCAGTATTTT
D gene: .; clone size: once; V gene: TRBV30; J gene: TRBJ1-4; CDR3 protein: CAWSTGVRRLFF; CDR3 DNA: TGTGCCTGGAGTACGGGCGTCCGGCGGCTGTTTTTT
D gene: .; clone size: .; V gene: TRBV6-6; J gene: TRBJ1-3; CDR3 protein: CASSYVGGNTIYF; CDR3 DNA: TGTGCCAGCAGTTACGTGGGAGGAAACACCATATATTTT
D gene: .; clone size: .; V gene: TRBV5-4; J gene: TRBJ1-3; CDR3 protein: CASSWGGSGNTIYF; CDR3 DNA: TGTGCCAGCAGCTGGGGGGGCAGTGGAAACACCATATATTTT
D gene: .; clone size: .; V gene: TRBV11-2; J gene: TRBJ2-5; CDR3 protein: CASSLGVSGSGETQYF; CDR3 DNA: TGTGCCAGCAGCTTAGGGGTTTCTGGGTCCGGCGAGACCCAGTACTTC
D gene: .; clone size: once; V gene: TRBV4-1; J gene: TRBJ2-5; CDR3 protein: CASSQAGTPKETQYF; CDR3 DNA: TGCGCCAGCAGCCAAGCCGGGACACCAAAAGAGACCCAGTACTTC